The 30 T cell receptor beta chains given below trace back to one sample, sequenced in a study of blood T cell repertoires in COVID-19. Here immunoSEQ multiplex PCR was the method, and the copy in TCRdb shows in-frame clones only, minus some. The sample contains 72,000 or so clones, roughly 81% of which appear only once. Material: peripheral blood. All receptors derive from a human donor in a cohort sampled during active COVID-19.

This sequence joins TRBV24-1 and TRBJ2-2, with a tentative D call TRBD1 (6 bases). This CDR3 region has 17 residues. Germline CDR1 KGHDR, CDR2 SFDVKD. V was trimmed by 6 bases and J by 3 bases, leaving 19 bases between them. The CDR3 coding sequence is TGTGCCACCAGTTCCCTGGGGGCAGGGCTAGACACCGGGGAGCTGTTTTTT. Encoded protein: CATSSLGAGLDTGELFF.

This clone showed up just a few times. This rearrangement joins TRBV14 to TRBJ2-5, with 15 bases aligning to TRBD2. The CDR3 length is 15 residues. CDR1 SGHDN and CDR2 FVKESK come from the germline V gene. V lost 6 bases and J lost 5; bases outside the gene matches: 4. CDR3 in amino acids: CASSRGLAGGETQYF. For the CDR3, the DNA is TGTGCCAGCAGTCGAGGACTAGCGGGAGGGGAGACCCAGTACTTC.

The chain links TRBV19 to TRBJ1-5, with D tentatively TRBD1 (5 bases). CDR3 length: 15 amino acids. Germline CDR1 and CDR2: LNHDA and SQIVND (reference sequence). V lost 3 bases to trimming and J lost 2 bases, with 11 bases between them. CDR3 sequence reads: CASSMGQGGNQPQHF. DNA of the CDR3: TGTGCCAGTAGTATGGGGCAGGGTGGCAATCAGCCCCAGCATTTT.

This chain links TRBV11-1 with TRBJ2-7; TRBD1 might be the D (6 bases). Germline V gene sequence: CDR1 SGHAT, CDR2 FQDESV (reference sequence). V was trimmed by 7 bases and J by 7 bases, leaving 17 bases between them. The length of the CDR3 is 13 residues. CDR3 loop: CASTLEGVGEQYF. The DNA of the CDR3 is TGTGCCAGCACCCTCGAGGGGGTAGGGGAGCAGTACTTC. The full variable domain, rest sourced from reference TRBV11-1 and TRBJ2-7, is EAEVAQSPRYKITEKSQAVAFWCDPISGHATLYWYRQILGQGPELLVQFQDESVVDDSQLPKDRFSAERLKGVDSTLKIQPAELGDSAMYLCASTLEGVGEQYFGPGTRLTVT.

The CDR3 is CASSAPWASGPGADTQYF. In nucleotides, the CDR3 is TGTGCCAGCAGCGCGCCTTGGGCTAGCGGGCCAGGAGCAGATACGCAGTATTTT. V is TRBV5-4 and J is TRBJ2-3, with 8 bases aligning to TRBD2. The ends lost 4 bases at V and 4 bases at J; junction bases unmatched: 17. Germline values: CDR1 SGHNT, CDR2 YYREEE (reference sequence). CDR3 length: 18 residues.

The chain uses TRBV7-8 and TRBJ1-5; D perhaps matches TRBD1 (6 bases). With 1 base removed from V and 1 base from J, the gap between germline ends came to 11 bases. CDR1 and CDR2 from the germline V gene are SGHVS and FQNEAQ. This CDR3 is 16 amino acids long. As DNA, the CDR3 is TGTGCCAGCAGCTTAGGCGGACAGTCGAGCAATCAGCCCCAGCATTTT. Its protein product is CASSLGGQSSNQPQHF.

V is TRBV18 and J is TRBJ2-6; a possible D gene is TRBD1 (6 bases). The CDR3 totals 18 residues. Germline CDR1 reads KGHSH; CDR2 reads LQKENI. V dropped 5 bases and J dropped 0 bases, with 17 bases sitting between them. CDR3 DNA: TGTGCCAGCTCAAAACAGGGCCCTACATCCTCTGGGGCCAACGTCCTGACTTTC. It specifies CASSKQGPTSSGANVLTF.

The chain links TRBV4-2 to TRBJ1-1; D is uncertain. The V end was cut by 8 bases, the J end by 1 base, with 11 bases between. Germline V gene sequence: CDR1 LGHNA, CDR2 YNFKEQ. The CDR3 has 13 residues. The CDR3: CASSRGPNTEAFF. The CDR3 DNA reads TGTGCCAGCTCTCGTGGCCCGAACACTGAAGCTTTCTTT.

V gene TRBV7-9 combines with J gene TRBJ2-7, with 7 positions matching TRBD1. The V segment lost 8 bases and the J segment 2 bases; nucleotides outside the gene matches: 9. This CDR3 is 14 amino acids long. Germline V gene lookup returns CDR1 SEHNR and CDR2 FQNEAQ (reference sequence). The CDR3 region is CASSTGEVAYEQYF. The CDR3 nucleotides read TGTGCCAGCTCTACAGGGGAAGTAGCCTACGAGCAGTACTTC.

V and J are TRBV3-1 (or the pseudogene TRBV3-2) and TRBJ2-1; D is unclear. V was cut by 0 bases and J by 0 bases, with 3 bases left in between. Germline CDR1 is LGHDT and CDR2 is YNNKEL (reference sequence). The CDR3 is made up of 14 amino acids. CDR3 region: CASSQDSSYNEQFF. DNA for the CDR3: TGTGCCAGCAGCCAAGATAGCTCCTACAATGAGCAGTTCTTC.

This rearrangement joins TRBV6-5 to TRBJ2-7, with 7 bases matching TRBD1. Per the germline V gene, CDR1 is MNHEY and CDR2 is SVGAGI. The CDR3 covers 13 residues. V was clipped by 0 bases and J by 7 bases; unmatched bases: 3. CDR3 in amino acids: CASSYSPRGEQYF. The CDR3 nucleotides are TGTGCCAGCAGTTACTCACCCAGGGGGGAGCAGTACTTC.

The count of this clone is one. V gene TRBV5-1 combines with J gene TRBJ2-7; 10 bases agree with TRBD1. The V gene end was trimmed by 4 bases and the J gene end by 4 bases; junction bases not matched to a gene: 8. CDR3 length: 15 residues. Per germline, CDR1 SGHRS and CDR2 YFSETQ. The CDR3 nucleotides read TGCGCCAGCAGCACAATACCGGGACAGGGGTACGAGCAGTACTTC. This sequence encodes CASSTIPGQGYEQYF.

The chain links TRBV14 to TRBJ2-5; D might be TRBD2 (6 bases). With 3 bases removed from V and 2 bases from J, the gap between germline ends came to 13 bases. The CDR3 runs to 15 residues. Germline V CDR1 and CDR2: SGHDN, FVKESK. The CDR3 protein is CASSHAPGAQETQYF. DNA for the CDR3: TGTGCCAGCAGCCATGCCCCGGGAGCGCAAGAGACCCAGTACTTC. Using reference TRBV14 and TRBJ2-5 for the parts outside the CDR3, the full variable domain is EAGVTQFPSHSVIEKGQTVTLRCDPISGHDNLYWYRRVMGKEIKFLLHFVKESKQDESGMPNNRFLAERTGGTYSTLKVQPAELEDSGVYFCASSHAPGAQETQYFGPGTRLLVL.

For the CDR3, the DNA is TGTGCCAGCAGCCTACAGGGTTACACTGAAGCTTTCTTT. Protein product: CASSLQGYTEAFF. The genes are TRBV7-9 and TRBJ1-1, with D maybe TRBD1 (6 bases). CDR1 is SEHNR, CDR2 FQNEAQ, per germline (reference sequence). This CDR3 is built from 13 residues. Trimming took 5 bases from V and 3 from J, leaving 10 bases between them.

This chain uses TRBV7-8 with TRBJ2-2; 14 bases fit TRBD2. Germline V lookup: CDR1 SGHVS, CDR2 FQNEAQ. Trimming took 7 bases from V and 4 from J; bases not matched to a gene: 23. The CDR3 runs 22 residues. The CDR3 protein is CASTVPGTSGSILSTGTGELFF. The DNA of the CDR3 is TGTGCCAGCACCGTACCCGGGACTAGCGGGAGTATTTTGTCTACGGGCACCGGGGAGCTGTTTTTT. The complete variable domain, with remaining parts taken from reference TRBV7-8 and TRBJ2-2, reads GAGVSQSPRYKVAKRGQDVALRCDPISGHVSLFWYQQALGQGPEFLTYFQNEAQLDKSGLPSDRFFAERPEGSVSTLKIQRTQQEDSAVYLCASTVPGTSGSILSTGTGELFFGEGSRLTVL.

By sample fraction, this clone is medium-sized. The chain is built from TRBV30 and TRBJ2-2; 12 bases line up with TRBD2. Germline CDR1 GTSNPN, CDR2 SVGIG (reference sequence). This CDR3 comprises 14 residues. The CDR3 loop reads CAYEGTSGTGELFF. CDR3 coding DNA: TGTGCGTACGAAGGGACTAGCGGGACCGGGGAGCTGTTTTTT.

About this clone itself: Additional DNA sequences in this sample encode the identical CDR3. The J gene is TRBJ1-5, the V gene TRBV18, with TRBD1 matching 11 bases. V was clipped by 3 bases and J by 3 bases; unmatched bases: 4. Germline CDR1 KGHSH, CDR2 LQKENI. The length of the CDR3 is 16 residues. CDR3 nucleotides: TGTGCCAGCTCACCGCGGACAGGGGGCAACAATCAGCCCCAGCATTTT. Encoded protein: CASSPRTGGNNQPQHF.

In its sample, this clone was seen a few times. In nucleotides, the CDR3 is TGTGCCAGCAGTCTAACAGAACCTAGCACAGATACGCAGTATTTT. Translated: CASSLTEPSTDTQYF. The gene calls are TRBV2 and TRBJ2-3, with D unclear. Per the germline V gene, CDR1 is SNHLY and CDR2 is FYNNEI. This CDR3 spans 15 amino acids. Trimming removed 5 bases at V and 0 bases at J, with 12 bases between.

This sequence joins TRBV4-2 and TRBJ2-5; 12 bases map to TRBD2. J lost 2 bases, V lost 4 bases, and 11 bases had no gene match. In germline, CDR1 is LGHNA, CDR2 YNFKEQ. There are 18 residues in the CDR3. DNA of the CDR3: TGTGCCAGCAGCCCTTCACATTTCGGGACTAGCGGGCAAGAGACCCAGTACTTC. This encodes CASSPSHFGTSGQETQYF.

This chain connects TRBV6-2 or TRBV6-3 to TRBJ2-3; D might be TRBD1 (6 bases). V was shortened by 3 bases and J by 4 bases, with 14 bases between the two germline ends. The V gene's germline CDR1 is MNHEY and CDR2 SVGEGT. The CDR3 is 15 amino acids. The CDR3 coding sequence is TGTGCCAGCAGTTATGGACAGCTAGGAGCAGATACGCAGTATTTT. This translates into CASSYGQLGADTQYF.

This clone was seen only once. The rearrangement uses TRBV13 and TRBJ1-4; a weak D match, TRBD1 (5 bases). Deletions cut 8 bases from V and 3 bases from J, with 16 bases between. The CDR3 consists of 15 residues. The germline gives CDR1 PRHDT, CDR2 FYEKMQ (reference sequence). This CDR3 reads CASGQGGNPNEKLFF. In nucleotides, the CDR3 is TGTGCCAGCGGGCAGGGAGGTAATCCTAATGAAAAACTGTTTTTT. The full variable domain, completed using reference TRBV13 and TRBJ1-4, is AAGVIQSPRHLIKEKRETATLKCYPIPRHDTVYWYQQGPGQDPQFLISFYEKMQSDKGSIPDRFSAQQFSDYHSELNMSSLELGDSALYFCASGQGGNPNEKLFFGSGTQLSVL.

V and J are TRBV20-1 and TRBJ2-3; tentatively, D is TRBD2 (5 bases). CDR3 size: 11 residues. V shed 3 bases and J shed 6 bases, with 7 bases lying between them. The germline V gene encodes CDR1 DFQATT and CDR2 SNEGSKA (reference sequence). CDR3 coding DNA: TGCAGTGCTAGCTCGGGGGATACGCAGTATTTT. This translates into CSASSGDTQYF.

The chain combines TRBV6-5 with TRBJ2-7; 9 bases line up with TRBD1. Germline V gene data show CDR1 as MNHEY and CDR2 as SVGAGI. Trimming took 7 bases from V and 4 from J; bases not matched to a gene: 5. The CDR3 is made up of 13 amino acids. CDR3 bases: TGTGCCAGCACCGACAGGGGGGCGTACGAGCAGTACTTC. Translating gives CASTDRGAYEQYF.

The CDR3 region has the DNA TGTGCCAGCAGCGTAGACGGACAGGGTTTCGCTGAAGCTTTCTTT. Encoded protein: CASSVDGQGFAEAFF. The chain combines TRBV9 with TRBJ1-1, with 8 positions matching TRBD1. Germline lookup yields CDR1 SGDLS and CDR2 YYNGEE. Unmatched junction bases numbered 7, after V lost 0 bases and J lost 6 bases. This CDR3 has 15 amino acids.

This chain links TRBV6-1 with TRBJ1-2; D gene ambiguous. The germline CDR1 and CDR2 sequences are MNHNS and SASEGT. Deletions cut 3 bases from V and 5 bases from J, with 22 bases between. There are 17 residues in the CDR3. CDR3 region: CASSDDREAFLLYGYTF. CDR3 bases: TGTGCCAGCAGTGACGACCGAGAGGCCTTCCTCCTATATGGCTACACCTTC.

The chain has TRBV27 and TRBJ1-2, with 7 bases identical to TRBD1. CDR1 and CDR2 (germline): MNHEY, SMNVEV (reference sequence). The J segment lost 4 bases and the V segment lost 3 bases, leaving 5 bases of the junction unmatched. CDR3 size: 14 residues. CDR3: CASSLAGGIYGYTF. The CDR3 DNA reads TGTGCCAGCAGTTTGGCAGGGGGGATCTATGGCTACACCTTC.

This clone was counted once. The rearrangement links TRBV11-2 to TRBJ2-1, with TRBD2 matching 14 bases. The CDR3 spans 16 residues. Germline CDR1 SGHAT, CDR2 FQNNGV. Unmatched junction bases numbered 6, after V lost 8 bases and J lost 3 bases. The CDR3 spells CASGLAGGYNYNEQFF. The DNA of the CDR3 is TGTGCCAGCGGACTAGCGGGGGGTTACAACTACAATGAGCAGTTCTTC.

The chain combines TRBV7-8 with TRBJ2-3; 7 nucleotides line up with TRBD2. V was clipped by 1 base and J by 3 bases; unmatched bases: 7. Germline CDR1 SGHVS, CDR2 FQNEAQ. This CDR3 has 16 amino acids. The CDR3 reads CASSLGWRELTDTQYF. CDR3 DNA: TGTGCCAGCAGCTTAGGGTGGCGGGAGTTAACAGATACGCAGTATTTT.

About this clone itself: The junction does not match germline at one end; this may be a read error. The gene calls are TRBV6-2 or TRBV6-3 and TRBJ1-1; D unresolved. The germline V gene encodes CDR1 MNHEY and CDR2 SVGEGT. The CDR3 runs 16 residues. Here the CDR3 reads CASSYGRLDMKTEAFF. CDR3 nucleotide sequence: TGTGCCAGCAGTTACGGGAGGCTGGATATGAAAACTGAAGCTTTCTTT.

The J gene is TRBJ2-1, the V gene TRBV10-3; tentatively, D is TRBD2 (6 bases). The germline V and J ends were trimmed by 6 bases and 5 bases, with 14 bases remaining between them. The CDR3 covers 14 residues. The germline V gene has CDR1 ENHRY and CDR2 SYGVKD. The CDR3 nucleotides are TGTGCCATCAGCGAGGGACTTAGTGACAATGAGCAGTTCTTC. This codes for CAISEGLSDNEQFF.